This is a list of T cell receptor beta chains from one sample in a study of blood T cell repertoires in COVID-19. Some clones are missing from TCRdb's copy, which holds only in-frame ones; the method was immunoSEQ multiplex PCR. The repertoire holds 15,000 to 20,000 clones, with roughly 93% as singletons. The material sequenced was peripheral blood. These receptors were obtained from a human donor in a cohort sampled during active COVID-19. The CDR3 runs from the conserved cysteine through the conserved F or W. D genes are given only for firm matches. Clone size is stated in some rows and not others, as once, few, many or a class when expanded.

j_gene | abundance | d_gene | v_gene | CDR3nt | CDR3aa
TRBJ2-5 | - | - | TRBV7-8 | TGTGCCAGCAGCTTAGGGTGGCCATCAGTGGAGACCCAGTACTTC | CASSLGWPSVETQYF
TRBJ2-7 | - | TRBD2 | TRBV11-2 | TGTGCCAGCAGCCCCAGCGGGAGGGGGTACGAGCAGTACTTC | CASSPSGRGYEQYF
TRBJ2-1 | - | - | TRBV7-7 | TGTGCTAGCAGCTTAGGGGTTGCGGTTCACAATGAGCAGTTCTTC | CASSLGVAVHNEQFF
TRBJ2-2 | - | - | TRBV27 | TGTGCCAGCAGCGCTAGCGCTCCGAACACCGGGGAGCTGTTTTTT | CASSASAPNTGELFF
TRBJ2-7 | - | - | TRBV4-3 | TGCGCCAGCAGCGGCGGGACGGGGACCTACGAGCAGTACTTC | CASSGGTGTYEQYF
TRBJ1-5 | - | - | TRBV19 | TGTGCCAGTAGTCCTCGCAATCAGCCCCAGCATTTT | CASSPRNQPQHF
TRBJ2-1 | - | TRBD1 | TRBV5-1 | TGCGCCAGCAGCTTATCCGTACCGGGACAGGGGCCTTACAATGAGCAGTTCTTC | CASSLSVPGQGPYNEQFF
TRBJ1-2 | - | - | TRBV5-4 | TGTGCCAGCAGCCCCCGGGGGGCAGGGAGGGGCCTCTATGGCTACACCTTC | CASSPRGAGRGLYGYTF
TRBJ1-2 | few | - | TRBV11-2 | TGTGCCAGCAGCGTGACAGGAGCTAACTATGGCTACACCTTC | CASSVTGANYGYTF
TRBJ2-5 | - | - | TRBV27 | TGTGCCAGCAGTTGGACAGTGGGCGAGACCCAGTACTTC | CASSWTVGETQYF
TRBJ2-7 | - | TRBD2 | TRBV9 | TGTGCCAGCAGCCCTAGCGGGAACTACTACGAGCAGTACTTC | CASSPSGNYYEQYF
TRBJ2-6 | - | - | TRBV4-3 | TGCGCCAGCAGCCAGGGTCCCGTGACAGGTAGCTCTGGGGCCAACGTCCTGACTTTC | CASSQGPVTGSSGANVLTF
TRBJ2-6 | - | - | TRBV11-3 | TGTGCCAGCAGCTTCACAGGACCCTCTGGGGCCAACGTCCTGACTTTC | CASSFTGPSGANVLTF
TRBJ2-1 | - | - | TRBV6-2/TRBV6-3 | TGTGCCAGCAGTTCACACACCTACAATGAGCAGTTCTTC | CASSSHTYNEQFF
TRBJ1-5 | - | - | TRBV28 | TGTGCCAGCAGTTTAAGCAGGGCTCAGCCCCAGCATTTT | CASSLSRAQPQHF
TRBJ2-1 | - | TRBD2 | TRBV11-2 | TGTGCCAGCAGATATCTAGCGCGGGGGGGATTCTCCTACAATGAGCAGTTCTTC | CASRYLARGGFSYNEQFF
TRBJ1-6 | - | TRBD1 | TRBV7-9 | TGTGCCAGCAGCTTGACAGGGGGCTATCATTCACCCCTCCACTTT | CASSLTGGYHSPLHF
TRBJ2-5 | - | TRBD2 | TRBV3-1/TRBV3-2 | TGTGCCAGCAGCCGGGGGGGGACCCAGTACTTC | CASSRGGTQYF
TRBJ1-1 | - | - | TRBV28 | TGTGCCAGCAGTTCCACCACAGGGTGGGGCACTGAAGCTTTCTTT | CASSSTTGWGTEAFF
TRBJ2-7 | - | - | TRBV7-2 | TGTGCCAGCAGCCCAGACTACGAGCAGTACTTC | CASSPDYEQYF
TRBJ1-2 | - | TRBD1 | TRBV4-3 | TGCGCCAGCAGCCACGGACAGGGGGCGCGTGGCTACACCTTC | CASSHGQGARGYTF
TRBJ2-2 | - | TRBD2 | TRBV11-2 | TGTGCCAGCAGCCTCAGCGGGAGGGCCTCAAAGACCGGGGAGCTGTTTTTT | CASSLSGRASKTGELFF
TRBJ2-3 | - | - | TRBV9 | TGTGCCAGCAGCTCCGAACCCCTAGCCACAGATACGCAGTATTTT | CASSSEPLATDTQYF
TRBJ2-7 | - | TRBD2 | TRBV10-2 | TGCGCCAGCAGTGAGTGGGAGGGAGGCTACGAGCAGTACTTC | CASSEWEGGYEQYF
TRBJ2-1 | - | - | TRBV28 | TGTGCCAGCAGTTTGAGGGTTAGCTCCTACAATGAGCAGTTCTTC | CASSLRVSSYNEQFF
TRBJ2-7 | - | TRBD2 | TRBV5-1 | TGCGCCAGCAGCTTGGTTCTAGCGGGGTTCGAGCAGTACTTC | CASSLVLAGFEQYF
TRBJ1-1 | - | TRBD1 | TRBV6-5 | TGTGCCAGCAGCCCCGGGACAGTAAACACTGAAGCTTTCTTT | CASSPGTVNTEAFF
TRBJ2-7 | - | - | TRBV10-3 | TGTGCCACCGGTGGGAGGCCGGGCTACGAGCAGTACTTC | CATGGRPGYEQYF
TRBJ2-1 | - | - | TRBV28 | TGTGCCAGCAGTTTAGCCCTGGACAGCCCTTACAATGAGCAGTTCTTC | CASSLALDSPYNEQFF
TRBJ2-7 | once | TRBD2 | TRBV7-9 | TGTGCCAGCAGCTCCGGCGCTAGCGGGAGATACGAGCAGTACTTC | CASSSGASGRYEQYF
TRBJ1-5 | - | - | TRBV24-1 | TGTGCCACCAGTCGTGGCAACAATCAGCCCCAGCATTTT | CATSRGNNQPQHF
TRBJ2-1 | once | TRBD2 | TRBV7-9 | TGTGCCAGCAGCTTAGAGTTAGGCCTAGCGGGCGACAATGAGCAGTTCTTC | CASSLELGLAGDNEQFF
TRBJ2-2 | - | - | TRBV19 | TGTGCCAGTTCGTACACCGGGGAGCTGTTTTTT | CASSYTGELFF
TRBJ1-5 | - | - | TRBV12-3/TRBV12-4 | TGTGCCAGCAGTTTAGTTGACTATCAGCCCCAGCATTTT | CASSLVDYQPQHF
TRBJ2-5 | - | TRBD2 | TRBV6-2/TRBV6-3 | TGTGCCAGCAGCCCGATTCCGGGACTAGCGGATTACCAAGAGACCCAGTACTTC | CASSPIPGLADYQETQYF
TRBJ1-6 | - | - | TRBV11-2 | TGTGCCAGCAGCCAAGACAGGAGCTCCTATAATTCACCCCTCCACTTT | CASSQDRSSYNSPLHF
TRBJ1-4 | - | - | TRBV15 | TGTGCCACCAGCTCGGGGGAGGATGAAAAACTGTTTTTT | CATSSGEDEKLFF
TRBJ2-2 | - | TRBD2 | TRBV24-1 | TGTGCCACCAGTGATTTGCAGGCTAGCGGACTCTTCACCGGGGAGCTGTTTTTT | CATSDLQASGLFTGELFF
TRBJ1-1 | - | TRBD1 | TRBV11-2 | TGTGCCAGCAGCTTAAACGGACAGGGTGCCTTCTTT | CASSLNGQGAFF
TRBJ2-5 | - | - | TRBV9 | TGTGCCAGCAGCGCCGGGGGACTTTCTTGGGAGACCCAGTACTTC | CASSAGGLSWETQYF
TRBJ2-7 | - | - | TRBV19 | TGTGCCAGTAAAAGGGCTGACGGGAATTACGAGCAGTACTTC | CASKRADGNYEQYF
TRBJ2-1 | - | TRBD2 | TRBV24-1 | TGTGCCACCAGTGAGCCCACTAGCGGGAGACAAAATGAGCAGTTCTTC | CATSEPTSGRQNEQFF
TRBJ1-2 | - | - | TRBV19 | TGTGCCAGTAGTCTCCAGGGCCGGGTCGGCTACACCTTC | CASSLQGRVGYTF
TRBJ1-1 | - | - | TRBV5-1 | TGCGCCAGCAGCGAGGGTGGCACTGAAGCTTTCTTT | CASSEGGTEAFF
TRBJ1-2 | - | TRBD1 | TRBV24-1 | TGTGCCACCAGTGACGGTAACAGGGGGGGAAATCCCGGCTATGGCTACACCTTC | CATSDGNRGGNPGYGYTF
TRBJ2-2 | once | TRBD2 | TRBV30 | TGTGCCTGGAGCCGACTAGCGAGAGGGACCGGGGAGCTGTTTTTT | CAWSRLARGTGELFF
TRBJ2-7 | once | TRBD2 | TRBV13 | TGTGCCAGCAGCTTTCGAGCGGGGGCCTACGAGCAGTACTTC | CASSFRAGAYEQYF
TRBJ2-1 | - | TRBD2 | TRBV7-3 | TGTGCCAGCAGTCCGACTAGCGGGGGTTTTAATGAGCAGTTCTTC | CASSPTSGGFNEQFF